The entry that follows covers one T cell receptor beta chain sequence. The source of the sample is a study of control samples from healthy donors and cancer patients. Germline V lookup: CDR1 MDHEN, CDR2 SYDVKM. The CDR3 is made up of 13 amino acids. Trimming pared 6 bases from V and 4 bases from J, leaving 12 bases between. Method: immunoSEQ multiplex PCR; TCRdb's copy keeps in-frame clones and lacks some. The sample includes fewer than 200,000 clones, around 95% of them seen just once. Sequencing used blood. The source of this sequence is a woman aged 55-69 years in good health. The chain carries TRBV28 and TRBJ1-1; TRBD1 is a possible D gene (6 bases). The CDR3: CASSPTGFTEAFF. The CDR3 DNA reads TGTGCCAGCAGCCCAACAGGGTTCACTGAAGCTTTCTTT.